This is a list of T cell receptor beta chains from one sample in a study. TCRdb reprocessed the RT-PCR reads via MiXCR and lists one record per CDR3 protein. The data contain about 680,000 distinct CDR3 sequences, approximately 15% of them seen just once; the ten biggest clones take up roughly 4%. Material: memory CD4+ T cells from blood. These receptor sequences come from a female donor in good health, serving as a healthy control. CDR3s include the opening cysteine and the closing phenylalanine or tryptophan. Each record gives: clone size, J gene, V gene, D gene, CDR3 DNA, CDR3 protein. The D gene is left open where the match is weak. Clone sizes are given selectively: once, few, many, or a class where the clone is expanded.

size: few
J: TRBJ2-5
V: TRBV27
D: .
DNA: TGTGCCAGCAGTTCTTTACAGGGGAGGGGTGTAGTTGGGACCCAGTACTTC
CDR3: CASSSLQGRGVVGTQYF

size: few
J: TRBJ2-7
V: TRBV29-1
D: .
DNA: TGCAGCGTTCCGACGGATCTCGGGCAGTACTTC
CDR3: CSVPTDLGQYF

size: .
J: TRBJ2-3
V: TRBV30
D: .
DNA: TGTGCCACTACAGATGGGACATATACGCAGTATTTT
CDR3: CATTDGTYTQYF

size: .
J: TRBJ2-5
V: TRBV2
D: .
DNA: TGTGCCAGCAGTGAAAGTTTCCGGGAGACCCAGTACTTC
CDR3: CASSESFRETQYF

size: .
J: TRBJ2-5
V: TRBV20-1
D: .
DNA: TGCAGCGCACCACCTTTTTCGGGCTCTCAAGAGACCCAGTACTTC
CDR3: CSAPPFSGSQETQYF

size: once
J: TRBJ2-1
V: TRBV20-1
D: .
DNA: TGCAGTGCTAGTCAGTCGGGAGCCCTTTACAATGAGCAGTTCTTC
CDR3: CSASQSGALYNEQFF

size: .
J: TRBJ2-1
V: TRBV12-3/TRBV12-4
D: TRBD2
DNA: TGTGCCAGCAGTTTAATTCGCGGGAGACATTGGTCCCATGAGCAGTTCTTC
CDR3: CASSLIRGRHWSHEQFF

size: .
J: TRBJ1-1
V: TRBV11-3
D: .
DNA: TGTGCCAGCAGCCCGGGACGGGCGGACACTGAAGCTTTCTTT
CDR3: CASSPGRADTEAFF

size: .
J: TRBJ2-1
V: TRBV6-5
D: .
DNA: TGTGCCAGCAGTTACTCGAATCCTAGCTCCTACAATGAGCAGTTCTTC
CDR3: CASSYSNPSSYNEQFF

size: many
J: TRBJ1-5
V: TRBV5-1
D: .
DNA: TGCGCCAGCAGCGCCGGGCGGGGGGATGGGCCCCAGCATTTT
CDR3: CASSAGRGDGPQHF

size: many
J: TRBJ1-6
V: TRBV4-2
D: .
DNA: TGTGCCAGCAGCCAGAGCGACGGAGGTCATAATTCACCCCTCCACTTT
CDR3: CASSQSDGGHNSPLHF

size: many
J: TRBJ2-3
V: TRBV4-3
D: TRBD2
DNA: TGCGCCAGCAGCCACTTGACGTTAGCGGGTGATACGCAGTATTTT
CDR3: CASSHLTLAGDTQYF

size: few
J: TRBJ1-3
V: TRBV7-2
D: .
DNA: TGTGCCAGCAGCCTAGGACCCTTAACGGGCGGAAACACCATATATTTT
CDR3: CASSLGPLTGGNTIYF

size: .
J: TRBJ1-2
V: TRBV20-1
D: TRBD1
DNA: TGCAGTGCTTATATCCCCACAAACAGGGGGCGAACCTATGGCTACACCTTC
CDR3: CSAYIPTNRGRTYGYTF

size: once
J: TRBJ1-4
V: TRBV6-5
D: .
DNA: TGTGCCAGCAGTTACTCCGGACAGTCTAATGAAAAACTGTTTTTT
CDR3: CASSYSGQSNEKLFF

size: few
J: TRBJ2-6
V: TRBV7-3
D: .
DNA: TGTGCCAGCAGCTCCCGAAACTCTGGGGCCAACGTCCTGACTTTC
CDR3: CASSSRNSGANVLTF

size: many
J: TRBJ2-1
V: TRBV27
D: TRBD2
DNA: TGTGCCAGCAGTCGGCGGGAGGAAAGCAATGAGCAGTTCTTC
CDR3: CASSRREESNEQFF

size: few
J: TRBJ2-5
V: TRBV7-2
D: .
DNA: TGTGCCAGCAGCCCCATGAGGGGCCAAGAGACCCAGTACTTC
CDR3: CASSPMRGQETQYF

size: many
J: TRBJ2-1
V: TRBV10-3
D: .
DNA: TGTGCCATCTCTGCGGTCCAGGACAATGAGCAGTTCTTC
CDR3: CAISAVQDNEQFF

size: few
J: TRBJ2-2
V: TRBV4-2
D: .
DNA: TGTGCCAGCAGCCAAGATCTACTAACGAACACCGGGGAGCTGTTTTTT
CDR3: CASSQDLLTNTGELFF

size: few
J: TRBJ1-1
V: TRBV7-2
D: .
DNA: TGTGCCAGCAGCTTCTTCCAGGGAGGTGCTGAAGCTTTCTTT
CDR3: CASSFFQGGAEAFF

size: few
J: TRBJ2-5
V: TRBV5-1
D: .
DNA: TGCGCCAGCAGCTTGGGCGGTGGAAGGTTCACTCGAGAGACCCAGTACTTC
CDR3: CASSLGGGRFTRETQYF

size: few
J: TRBJ2-3
V: TRBV7-6
D: .
DNA: TGTGCCAGCAGCTTAGCGGTGTCCGCGGCAGATACGCAGTATTTT
CDR3: CASSLAVSAADTQYF

size: .
J: TRBJ2-1
V: TRBV10-3
D: .
DNA: TGTGCCATCAGTGAGATGTCGGGGGAGGAGGGCTACGAGCAGTTCTTC
CDR3: CAISEMSGEEGYEQFF

size: .
J: TRBJ2-1
V: TRBV9
D: .
DNA: TGTGCCAGCAGCGGAGCAGAGACCTACAATGAGCAGTTCTTC
CDR3: CASSGAETYNEQFF

size: many
J: TRBJ2-5
V: TRBV7-2
D: .
DNA: TGTGCCAGCAGCCGGAGGTGGGGGAAGGAGGAGACCCAGTACTTC
CDR3: CASSRRWGKEETQYF

size: .
J: TRBJ2-2
V: TRBV11-2
D: .
DNA: TGTGCCAGCACCTGGGGGGGCCGCACCGGGGAGCTGTTTTTT
CDR3: CASTWGGRTGELFF

size: many
J: TRBJ2-2
V: TRBV12-3/TRBV12-4
D: .
DNA: TGTGCCAGCAGGCGTGCGGCCGGGGAGCTGTTTTTT
CDR3: CASRRAAGELFF

size: many
J: TRBJ2-7
V: TRBV4-2
D: .
DNA: TGTGCCAGCGGAAGCTTCGAGACCCCAGTAACCTTC
CDR3: CASGSFETPVTF

size: many
J: TRBJ2-7
V: TRBV7-2
D: TRBD2
DNA: TGTGCCAGCAGCAAGGACGGGGGGACTACCTACGAGCAGTACTTC
CDR3: CASSKDGGTTYEQYF

size: many
J: TRBJ2-5
V: TRBV6-5
D: .
DNA: TGTGCCAGCAGTCTGGACGTAGGGAAGACCCAGTACTTC
CDR3: CASSLDVGKTQYF

size: .
J: TRBJ2-2
V: TRBV11-2
D: TRBD2
DNA: TGTGCCAGCAGCCTTAATAGCGGGAGTGTTTCGGGGGAGCTGTTTTTT
CDR3: CASSLNSGSVSGELFF

size: .
J: TRBJ2-1
V: TRBV4-3
D: .
DNA: TGCGCCAGCAGCCAAGGGGGGGGGGCCTCCTACCATGAGCAGTTCTTC
CDR3: CASSQGGGASYHEQFF

size: .
J: TRBJ2-2
V: TRBV24-1
D: TRBD2
DNA: TGTGCCACCAGTGATGGACTAGCGGGAGCCGGGGAGCTGTTTTTT
CDR3: CATSDGLAGAGELFF

size: few
J: TRBJ1-4
V: TRBV5-5
D: TRBD1
DNA: TGTGCCAGCAGCCCTCCCAACAGGGGGAGTGCAAAACTGTTTTTT
CDR3: CASSPPNRGSAKLFF

size: few
J: TRBJ1-3
V: TRBV7-6
D: .
DNA: TGTGCCAGCAGCTTAGCAGGGGCATTTGGAAACACCATATATTTT
CDR3: CASSLAGAFGNTIYF

size: .
J: TRBJ1-1
V: TRBV7-8
D: TRBD1
DNA: TGTGCCAGCAGCTCCGCCGGCGGGGGACAGGGGAACACTGAAGCTTTCTTT
CDR3: CASSSAGGGQGNTEAFF

size: .
J: TRBJ1-1
V: TRBV20-1
D: TRBD1
DNA: TGCAGTGCTAGGACCGACAGGGATTTCACTGAAGCTTTCTTT
CDR3: CSARTDRDFTEAFF

size: .
J: TRBJ1-2
V: TRBV24-1
D: .
DNA: TGTGCCACCAGTGACATAGGACGGAACTATGGCTACACCTTC
CDR3: CATSDIGRNYGYTF

size: few
J: TRBJ2-5
V: TRBV7-2
D: TRBD1
DNA: TGTGCCAGCAGCTCCCTAGGGGGCTGGGAGACCCAGTACTTC
CDR3: CASSSLGGWETQYF

size: .
J: TRBJ2-1
V: TRBV4-2
D: TRBD1
DNA: TGTGCCAGCAGCCAGGGGACAGGGGAATTGTTGCAGTTCTTC
CDR3: CASSQGTGELLQFF

size: .
J: TRBJ2-7
V: TRBV6-1
D: TRBD2
DNA: TGTGCCAGCAGTGCGACTAGCGGGGCATCCTACGAGCAGTACTTC
CDR3: CASSATSGASYEQYF

size: many
J: TRBJ2-7
V: TRBV7-8
D: .
DNA: TGTGCCAGCAGCTCGACAGGCTCCTACGAGCAGTACTTC
CDR3: CASSSTGSYEQYF

size: many
J: TRBJ1-1
V: TRBV7-3
D: .
DNA: TGTGCCAGCAGTTTTCGTCACACTGAAGCTTTCTTT
CDR3: CASSFRHTEAFF

size: .
J: TRBJ2-7
V: TRBV12-3/TRBV12-4
D: .
DNA: TGTGCCAGCAGGGTACACGGAGGTACCTACGAGCAGTACTTC
CDR3: CASRVHGGTYEQYF

size: .
J: TRBJ1-3
V: TRBV7-2
D: TRBD1
DNA: TGTGCCAGCATCAGCTCTCCGGGACAGGGGGACACCATATATTTT
CDR3: CASISSPGQGDTIYF

size: .
J: TRBJ2-5
V: TRBV10-3
D: TRBD2
DNA: TGTGCCATCAGCCGCAGCGGGAATGGGCTTCAAGAGACCCAGTACTTC
CDR3: CAISRSGNGLQETQYF

size: .
J: TRBJ2-7
V: TRBV7-2
D: .
DNA: TGTGCCAGCAGCTTAGATGCAGGGGGGAGAGAGCAGTACTTC
CDR3: CASSLDAGGREQYF

size: .
J: TRBJ2-5
V: TRBV2
D: .
DNA: TGTGCCAGCAAGGAGGTAATGGAGACCCAGTACTTC
CDR3: CASKEVMETQYF

size: few
J: TRBJ2-7
V: TRBV30
D: TRBD2
DNA: TGTGCCTCGGTAGCGGGAGGCTACTACGAGCAGTACTTC
CDR3: CASVAGGYYEQYF

size: few
J: TRBJ2-3
V: TRBV5-4
D: TRBD2
DNA: TGTGCCAGCAGCTTGGCGGGACTAGCGGCCACAGATACGCAGTATTTT
CDR3: CASSLAGLAATDTQYF

size: few
J: TRBJ2-7
V: TRBV20-1
D: TRBD2
DNA: TGCAGTGCTAGGGGGGGGGTGAGCTCCTACGAGCAGTACTTC
CDR3: CSARGGVSSYEQYF

size: .
J: TRBJ1-5
V: TRBV20-1
D: TRBD1
DNA: TGCAGTGCTTCGACCGTGGGACAGGGGTTCAATCAGCCCCAGCATTTT
CDR3: CSASTVGQGFNQPQHF

size: few
J: TRBJ2-1
V: TRBV10-1
D: TRBD2
DNA: TGCGCCAGCAGCACCGGGACTAGCGGGGCCAATGAGCAGTTCTTC
CDR3: CASSTGTSGANEQFF

size: few
J: TRBJ2-2
V: TRBV7-9
D: .
DNA: TGTGCCAGCAGCTTTGGGGGCTCGAACACCGGGGAGCTGTTTTTT
CDR3: CASSFGGSNTGELFF

size: .
J: TRBJ2-5
V: TRBV20-1
D: .
DNA: TGCAGTGCTATACGGGCGCCACTCCAAGAGACCCAGTACTTC
CDR3: CSAIRAPLQETQYF

size: few
J: TRBJ2-2
V: TRBV24-1
D: TRBD1
DNA: TGTGCCACCAGCGTACAGGGGAAGGGCACCGGGGAGCTGTTTTTT
CDR3: CATSVQGKGTGELFF

size: many
J: TRBJ2-7
V: TRBV7-3
D: TRBD2
DNA: TGTGCCAGCAGCTTAACAGGAGCGGGGGATGCCTACGAGCAGTACTTC
CDR3: CASSLTGAGDAYEQYF

size: .
J: TRBJ2-7
V: TRBV7-9
D: TRBD1
DNA: TGTGCCAGCAGCTCACCGGGACAGCAGCTCTACAAGCAGTACTTC
CDR3: CASSSPGQQLYKQYF

size: many
J: TRBJ2-5
V: TRBV25-1
D: TRBD1
DNA: TGTGCCAGCAGTGATGAGGGGGCAGGGGAGACCCAGTACTTC
CDR3: CASSDEGAGETQYF